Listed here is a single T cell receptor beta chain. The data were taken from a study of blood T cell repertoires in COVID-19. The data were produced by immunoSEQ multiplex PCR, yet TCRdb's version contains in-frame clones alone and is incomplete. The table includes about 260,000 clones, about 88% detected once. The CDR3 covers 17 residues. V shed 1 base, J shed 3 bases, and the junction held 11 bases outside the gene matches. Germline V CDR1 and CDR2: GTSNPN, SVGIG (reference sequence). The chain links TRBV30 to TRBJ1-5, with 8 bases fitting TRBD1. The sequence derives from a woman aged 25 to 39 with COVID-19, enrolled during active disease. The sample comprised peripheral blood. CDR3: CAWSAPGQVSVNQPQHF. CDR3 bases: TGTGCCTGGAGTGCACCGGGACAGGTCAGCGTCAATCAGCCCCAGCATTTT.